The rows below give T cell receptor beta chains drawn from one sample of a study of blood T cells in healthy people across ages. In TCRdb, the 5' RACE reads were re-called with MiXCR into one record per CDR3 protein. The table records some 850,000 distinct CDR3 sequences, 20% to 30% of them present only once. The same sample was also studied in work on T cells of mothers and their children.

The sequenced sample consisted of blood. Every receptor here comes from a boy aged 10-17 years in good health. Each CDR3 is given with its conserved first and last residue. Each record gives: D gene, J gene, clone size, V gene, CDR3 protein, CDR3 DNA. D genes are given only for firm matches. The size field is filled for only some rows; it gives once, few, many or a size class.

>-|TRBJ2-7|-|TRBV6-5
CASSYSGYAYEQYF
TGTGCCAGCAGTTACAGCGGGTATGCCTACGAGCAGTACTTC
>TRBD2|TRBJ2-1|-|TRBV28
CASSFGGGLRNEQFF
TGTGCCAGCAGTTTCGGCGGGGGGCTCCGCAATGAGCAGTTCTTC
>-|TRBJ1-1|-|TRBV5-1
CASSFIQGTTEAFF
TGCGCCAGCAGCTTCATCCAGGGGACGACTGAAGCTTTCTTT
>-|TRBJ1-2|-|TRBV10-3
CAISESGGSDGYTF
TGTGCCATCAGTGAGTCAGGAGGCTCGGATGGCTACACCTTC
>TRBD2|TRBJ2-3|-|TRBV28
CASTASGGTDTQYF
TGTGCCAGCACCGCTAGCGGGGGGACAGATACGCAGTATTTT
>-|TRBJ2-3|-|TRBV7-2
CASSFPPDTQYF
TGTGCCAGCAGTTTTCCCCCAGATACGCAGTATTTT
>-|TRBJ2-1|few|TRBV29-1
CSVAFGEQFF
TGCAGCGTTGCTTTTGGTGAGCAGTTCTTC
>-|TRBJ1-2|few|TRBV29-1
CSVGEGAYGYTF
TGCAGCGTTGGAGAAGGAGCCTATGGCTACACCTTC
>-|TRBJ1-1|-|TRBV12-3/TRBV12-4
CASSFGAPGLSYNMNTEALF
TGTGCCAGCAGTTTTGGGGCCCCTGGACTGAGCTACAACATGAACACTGAAGCTCTCTTT
>-|TRBJ1-3|few|TRBV15
CATSRESGNTIYF
TGTGCCACCAGCAGAGAATCGGGAAACACCATATATTTT
>-|TRBJ1-1|few|TRBV11-2
CASSLGSGDMNTEAFF
TGTGCCAGCAGCTTAGGCTCGGGGGATATGAACACTGAAGCTTTCTTT
>-|TRBJ2-5|-|TRBV28
CASSLARQKTQYF
TGTGCCAGCAGTTTAGCCCGTCAGAAGACCCAGTACTTC
>-|TRBJ2-1|few|TRBV6-4
CASSDWPGVSYNEQFF
TGTGCCAGCAGTGACTGGCCAGGGGTCTCCTACAATGAGCAGTTCTTC
>-|TRBJ1-5|few|TRBV29-1
CSVPGLQPQHF
TGCAGCGTTCCAGGGTTACAGCCCCAGCATTTT
>-|TRBJ2-5|few|TRBV7-3
CASSTLVTETQYF
TGTGCCAGCAGCACCCTGGTGACCGAGACCCAGTACTTC
>-|TRBJ1-4|few|TRBV28
CASSRGWRLGNEKLFF
TGTGCCAGCAGCCGAGGGTGGCGCCTGGGAAATGAAAAACTGTTTTTT
>TRBD1|TRBJ2-3|-|TRBV7-3
CASSSTTGGPDTQYF
TGTGCCAGCAGCTCAACGACAGGGGGTCCAGATACGCAGTATTTT
>-|TRBJ2-7|-|TRBV2
CASTEGGEVHEQYF
TGTGCCAGCACCGAAGGAGGGGAGGTCCACGAGCAGTACTTC
>TRBD1|TRBJ2-1|few|TRBV7-6
CASSPAPGQLLHEQFF
TGTGCCAGCAGCCCAGCTCCGGGACAGCTACTCCATGAGCAGTTCTTC
>-|TRBJ1-2|few|TRBV20-1
CSARQVYGYTF
TGCAGTGCTAGACAGGTGTACGGCTATACCTTC
>TRBD1|TRBJ2-5|-|TRBV5-5
CASTSRPLRQGLQETQYF
TGTGCCAGCACTTCACGACCCTTGAGACAGGGGTTGCAAGAGACCCAGTACTTC
>-|TRBJ2-3|-|TRBV5-1
CASSSSRDFNLYTDTQYF
TGCGCCAGCAGTTCATCCAGGGACTTCAACCTATACACAGATACGCAGTATTTT
>TRBD1|TRBJ2-4|few|TRBV2
CASSSHRGAKNIQYF
TGTGCCAGCAGTTCACACAGGGGGGCCAAAAACATTCAGTACTTC
>-|TRBJ2-3|once|TRBV6-2/TRBV6-3
CASSPTSNTQYF
TGTGCCAGCAGTCCCACATCAAATACGCAGTATTTT
>-|TRBJ1-1|few|TRBV1
CTSSQQGGNTEAFF
TGCACCAGCAGCCAACAGGGGGGAAACACTGAAGCTTTCTTT
>-|TRBJ1-4|-|TRBV2
CASSELNRGKANEKLFF
TGTGCCAGCAGTGAACTTAATAGGGGGAAAGCTAATGAAAAACTGTTTTTT
>TRBD1|TRBJ1-4|-|TRBV28
CASTLGQREEKLFF
TGTGCCAGCACCTTGGGACAGCGGGAAGAAAAACTGTTTTTT
>-|TRBJ2-7|-|TRBV5-4
CASSSPFGYEQYF
TGTGCCAGCAGCTCACCTTTTGGATACGAGCAGTACTTC
>TRBD2|TRBJ2-1|-|TRBV3-1
CASSQEGEWRGTYNEQFF
TGTGCCAGCAGCCAAGAAGGAGAGTGGCGGGGGACCTACAATGAGCAGTTCTTC
>TRBD1|TRBJ1-2|few|TRBV10-3
CAISRDSNYGYTF
TGTGCCATCAGTCGGGACAGTAACTATGGCTACACCTTC
>TRBD2|TRBJ2-3|few|TRBV7-2
CASSAYSGSSQYF
TGTGCCAGCAGCGCATATAGCGGGAGTTCGCAGTATTTT
>-|TRBJ2-5|few|TRBV7-5
CISVSEARPQQETQYF
-
>TRBD2|TRBJ2-1|-|TRBV7-9
CASTGTSGGQEQFF
TGTGCCAGCACCGGGACTAGCGGGGGACAAGAGCAGTTCTTC
>-|TRBJ1-1|many|TRBV28
CVTVRMNTEAFF
TGTGTTACTGTAAGGATGAACACTGAAGCTTTCTTT
>-|TRBJ1-2|-|TRBV14
CASSHAGESYGYTF
TGTGCCAGCAGCCATGCAGGGGAATCCTATGGCTACACCTTC
>-|TRBJ2-5|once|TRBV5-1
CASGNGSEETQYF
TGCGCCAGCGGGAACGGATCAGAAGAGACCCAGTACTTC
>-|TRBJ2-4|few|TRBV12-3/TRBV12-4
CASTSGAPENIQYF
TGTGCCAGCACCTCAGGGGCACCGGAAAACATTCAGTACTTC
>-|TRBJ2-5|-|TRBV7-6
CASSPTGKQETQYF
TGTGCCAGCAGTCCTACAGGGAAACAAGAGACCCAGTACTTC
>TRBD1|TRBJ2-7|few|TRBV27
CASRSGQGYEQYF
TGTGCCAGCAGATCCGGACAGGGCTACGAGCAGTACTTC
>-|TRBJ2-3|few|TRBV7-2
CASSFRGGRISSTDTQYF
TGTGCCAGCAGCTTTCGAGGGGGGCGGATATCTAGCACAGATACGCAGTATTTT
>TRBD1|TRBJ2-1|few|TRBV27
CASSWESHRQGIYNEQFF
TGTGCCAGCAGTTGGGAATCCCATCGACAGGGTATCTACAATGAGCAGTTCTTC
>-|TRBJ2-5|-|TRBV6-6
CASSYKGGQETQYF
TGTGCCAGCAGTTATAAGGGGGGTCAAGAGACCCAGTACTTC
>-|TRBJ2-7|many|TRBV6-1
CASSQRDSSYEQYF
TGTGCCAGCAGCCAGCGGGACAGCTCCTACGAGCAGTACTTC
>-|TRBJ1-2|-|TRBV20-1
CSARDWNGAGYGYTF
TGCAGTGCTAGAGATTGGAACGGGGCGGGCTATGGCTACACCTTC
>-|TRBJ1-2|few|TRBV10-3
CAISEGLYGYTF
TGTGCCATCAGTGAAGGCTTATATGGCTACACCTTC
>-|TRBJ2-7|few|TRBV29-1
CSVLTTSHPAYEQYF
TGCAGCGTTTTAACCACTAGTCATCCGGCCTACGAGCAGTACTTC
>-|TRBJ2-1|few|TRBV7-9
CASSPSDRDPGNNEQFF
TGTGCCAGCAGCCCATCGGACCGGGACCCTGGGAACAATGAGCAGTTCTTC
>TRBD2|TRBJ2-5|few|TRBV4-1
CASSQDLSGGHQETQYF
TGCGCCAGCAGCCAAGACCTTAGCGGGGGACACCAAGAGACCCAGTACTTC
>TRBD2|TRBJ2-7|few|TRBV7-9
CASSLELGLAGPTPWGEQYF
TGTGCCAGCAGCTTAGAGCTGGGCCTAGCGGGGCCAACCCCGTGGGGCGAGCAGTACTTC
>-|TRBJ2-7|-|TRBV12-3/TRBV12-4
CASRYEMGGYEQYF
TGTGCCAGCAGATACGAGATGGGGGGCTACGAGCAGTACTTC